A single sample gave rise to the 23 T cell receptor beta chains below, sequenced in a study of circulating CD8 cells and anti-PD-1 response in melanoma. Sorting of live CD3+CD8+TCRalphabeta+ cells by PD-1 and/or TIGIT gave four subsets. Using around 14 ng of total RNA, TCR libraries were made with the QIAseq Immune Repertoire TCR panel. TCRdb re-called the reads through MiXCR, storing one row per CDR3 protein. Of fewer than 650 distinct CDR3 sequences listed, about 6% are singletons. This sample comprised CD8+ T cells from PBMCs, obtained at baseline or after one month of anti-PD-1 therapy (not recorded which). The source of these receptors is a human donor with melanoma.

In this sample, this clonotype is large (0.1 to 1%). CDR3 loop: CASSQTFATNEKLFF. The CDR3 coding sequence is TGTGCCAGCAGTCAAACCTTCGCAACTAATGAAAAACTGTTTTTT. V is TRBV25-1 and J is TRBJ1-4; D is unresolved. Germline loops: CDR1 MGHDK, CDR2 SYGVNS. The CDR3 runs 15 residues. Trimming removed 5 bases at V and 0 bases at J, with 10 bases between.

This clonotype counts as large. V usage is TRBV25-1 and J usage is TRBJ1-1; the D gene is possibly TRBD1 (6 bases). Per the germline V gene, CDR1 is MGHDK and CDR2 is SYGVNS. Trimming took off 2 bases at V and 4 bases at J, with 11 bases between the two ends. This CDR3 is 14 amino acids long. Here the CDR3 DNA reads TGTGCCAGCAGTGAACCCAGAGGGGGCACTGAAGCTTTCTTT. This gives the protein CASSEPRGGTEAFF.

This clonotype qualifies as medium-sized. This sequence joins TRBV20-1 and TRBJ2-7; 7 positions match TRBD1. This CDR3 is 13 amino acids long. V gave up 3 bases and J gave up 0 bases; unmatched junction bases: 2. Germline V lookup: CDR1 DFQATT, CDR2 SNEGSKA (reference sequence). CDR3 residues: CSARTGHSYEQYF. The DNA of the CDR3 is TGCAGTGCTAGGACAGGGCACTCCTACGAGCAGTACTTC.

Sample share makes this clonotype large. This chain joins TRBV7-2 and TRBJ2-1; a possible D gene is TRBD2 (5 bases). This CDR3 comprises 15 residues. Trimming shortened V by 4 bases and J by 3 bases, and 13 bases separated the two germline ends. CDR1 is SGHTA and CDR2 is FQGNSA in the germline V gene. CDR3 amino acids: CASSSWAGDYNEQFF. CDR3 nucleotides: TGTGCCAGCAGCTCGTGGGCGGGCGACTACAATGAGCAGTTCTTC.

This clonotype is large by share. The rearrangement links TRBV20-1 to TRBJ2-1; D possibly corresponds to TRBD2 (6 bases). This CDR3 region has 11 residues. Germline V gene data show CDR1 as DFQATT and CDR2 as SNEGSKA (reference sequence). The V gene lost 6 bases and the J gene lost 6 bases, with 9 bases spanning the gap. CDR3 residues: CSASGGNEQFF. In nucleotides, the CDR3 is TGCAGTGCCTCCGGGGGCAATGAGCAGTTCTTC.

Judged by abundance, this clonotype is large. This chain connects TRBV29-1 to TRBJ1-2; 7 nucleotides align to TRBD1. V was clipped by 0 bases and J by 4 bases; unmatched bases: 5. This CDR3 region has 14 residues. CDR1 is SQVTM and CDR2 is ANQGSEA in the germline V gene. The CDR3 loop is CSVEDRGVRYGYTF. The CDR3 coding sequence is TGCAGCGTTGAAGACAGGGGGGTCCGCTATGGCTACACCTTC. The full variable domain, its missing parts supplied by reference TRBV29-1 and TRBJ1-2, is SAVISQKPSRDICQRGTSLTIQCQVDSQVTMMFWYRQQPGQSLTLIATANQGSEATYESGFVIDKFPISRPNLTFSTLTVSNMSPEDSSIYLCSVEDRGVRYGYTFGSGTRLTVV.

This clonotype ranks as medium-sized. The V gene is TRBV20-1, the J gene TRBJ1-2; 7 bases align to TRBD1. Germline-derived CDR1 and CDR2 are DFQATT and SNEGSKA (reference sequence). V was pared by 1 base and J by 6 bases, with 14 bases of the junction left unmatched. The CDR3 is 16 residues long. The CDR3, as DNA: TGCAGTGCTAGAGTCTCTTGGGGACAGCCCTTGCATGGCTACACCTTC. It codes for CSARVSWGQPLHGYTF.

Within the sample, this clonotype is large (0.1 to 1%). As DNA, the CDR3 is TGTGCCAGTAGTATGGTGGGGACAGGGGACTACTATGGCTACACCTTC. Amino acid sequence: CASSMVGTGDYYGYTF. This chain links TRBV19 with TRBJ1-2, with 10 bases lining up with TRBD1. Trimming at V came to 3 bases and at J to 3 bases, leaving 7 bases not matched to a gene. Germline values: CDR1 LNHDA, CDR2 SQIVND (reference sequence). This CDR3 contains 16 residues.

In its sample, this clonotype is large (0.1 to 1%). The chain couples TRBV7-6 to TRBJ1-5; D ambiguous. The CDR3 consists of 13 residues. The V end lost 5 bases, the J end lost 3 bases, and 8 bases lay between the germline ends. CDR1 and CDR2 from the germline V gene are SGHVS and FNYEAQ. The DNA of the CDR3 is TGTGCCAGCAGCCCCCAACCCAATCAGCCCCAGCATTTT. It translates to CASSPQPNQPQHF.

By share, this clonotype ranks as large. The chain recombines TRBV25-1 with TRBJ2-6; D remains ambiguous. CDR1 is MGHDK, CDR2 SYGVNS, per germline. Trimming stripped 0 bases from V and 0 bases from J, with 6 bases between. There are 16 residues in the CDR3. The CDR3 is CASSEYSLSGANVLTF. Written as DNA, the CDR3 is TGTGCCAGCAGTGAATACTCTCTCTCTGGGGCCAACGTCCTGACTTTC.

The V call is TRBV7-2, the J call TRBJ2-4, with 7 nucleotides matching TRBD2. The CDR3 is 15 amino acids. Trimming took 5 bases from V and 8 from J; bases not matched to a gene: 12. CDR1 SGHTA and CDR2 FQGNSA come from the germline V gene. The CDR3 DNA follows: TGTGCCAGCAGCCAACCCAATAGCGGGCGGGACATTCAGTACTTC. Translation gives CASSQPNSGRDIQYF.

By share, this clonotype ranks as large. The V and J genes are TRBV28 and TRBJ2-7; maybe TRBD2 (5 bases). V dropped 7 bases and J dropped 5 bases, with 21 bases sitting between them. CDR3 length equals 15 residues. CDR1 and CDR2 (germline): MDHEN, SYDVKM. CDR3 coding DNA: TGTGCCAGCACCTCCGGTCGGGGTAGGATCGACGAGCAGTACTTC. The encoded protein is CASTSGRGRIDEQYF.

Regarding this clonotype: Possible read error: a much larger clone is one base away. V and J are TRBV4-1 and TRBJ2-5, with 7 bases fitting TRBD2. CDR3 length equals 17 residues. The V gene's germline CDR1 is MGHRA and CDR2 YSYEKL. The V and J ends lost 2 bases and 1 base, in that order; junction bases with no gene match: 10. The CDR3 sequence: CASSQRGGGRGQETQYF. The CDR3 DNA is TGCGCCAGCAGCCAACGGGGTGGCGGGAGAGGCCAAGAGACCCAGTACTTC.

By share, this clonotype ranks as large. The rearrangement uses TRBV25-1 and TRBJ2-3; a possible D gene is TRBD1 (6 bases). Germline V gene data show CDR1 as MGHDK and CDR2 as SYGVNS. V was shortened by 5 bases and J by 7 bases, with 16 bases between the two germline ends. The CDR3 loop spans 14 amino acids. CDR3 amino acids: CASSSYRDTNTQYF. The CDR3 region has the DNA TGTGCCAGCAGTTCTTACCGGGACACCAATACGCAGTATTTT.

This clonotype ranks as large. The CDR3 DNA reads TGTGCCAGCACCCGGGGCAGTACTACCTACGAGCAGTACTTC. Protein product: CASTRGSTTYEQYF. The chain uses TRBV11-2 and TRBJ2-7; D is possibly TRBD1 or TRBD2 (5 bases each). CDR1 and CDR2 (germline): SGHAT, FQNNGV. CDR3 length: 14 residues. Between the trimmed V and J ends, which lost 7 bases and 2 bases, there was a span of 15 bases.

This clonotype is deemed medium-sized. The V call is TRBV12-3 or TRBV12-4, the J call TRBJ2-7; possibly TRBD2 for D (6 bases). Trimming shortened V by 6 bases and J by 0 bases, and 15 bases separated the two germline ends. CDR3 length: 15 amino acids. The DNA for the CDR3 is TGTGCCAGCAGACCTACGGACGGGAGCTCCTACGAGCAGTACTTC. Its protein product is CASRPTDGSSYEQYF.

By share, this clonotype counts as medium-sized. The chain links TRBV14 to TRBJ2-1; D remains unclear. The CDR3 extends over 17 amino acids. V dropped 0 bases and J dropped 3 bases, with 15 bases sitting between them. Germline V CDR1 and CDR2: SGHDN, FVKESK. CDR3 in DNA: TGTGCCAGCAGCCAAGAATGGCCATACGAAGACTACAATGAGCAGTTCTTC. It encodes CASSQEWPYEDYNEQFF. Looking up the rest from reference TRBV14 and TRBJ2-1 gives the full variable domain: EAGVTQFPSHSVIEKGQTVTLRCDPISGHDNLYWYRRVMGKEIKFLLHFVKESKQDESGMPNNRFLAERTGGTYSTLKVQPAELEDSGVYFCASSQEWPYEDYNEQFFGPGTRLTVL.

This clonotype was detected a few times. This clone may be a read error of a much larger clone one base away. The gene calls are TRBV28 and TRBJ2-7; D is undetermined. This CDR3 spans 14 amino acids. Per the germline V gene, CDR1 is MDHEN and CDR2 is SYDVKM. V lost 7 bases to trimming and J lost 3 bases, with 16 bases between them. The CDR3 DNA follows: TGTGCCAGCAATCTTGGGTACAGTGGCTACGAGCAGTACTTC. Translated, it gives CASNLGYSGYEQYF.

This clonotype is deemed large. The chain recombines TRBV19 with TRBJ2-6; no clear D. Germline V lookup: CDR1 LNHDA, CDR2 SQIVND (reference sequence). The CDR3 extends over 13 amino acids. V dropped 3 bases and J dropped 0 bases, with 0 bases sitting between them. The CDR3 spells CASSISGANVLTF. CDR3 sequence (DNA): TGTGCCAGTAGTATCTCTGGGGCCAACGTCCTGACTTTC.

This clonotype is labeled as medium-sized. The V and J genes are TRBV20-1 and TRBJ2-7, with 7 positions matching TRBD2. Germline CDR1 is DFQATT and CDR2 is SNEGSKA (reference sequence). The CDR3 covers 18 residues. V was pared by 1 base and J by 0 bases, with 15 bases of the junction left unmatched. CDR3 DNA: TGCAGTGCTAGAGGGGCCCTCCAGACTAGCTCTTCCTCCTACGAGCAGTACTTC. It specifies CSARGALQTSSSSYEQYF.

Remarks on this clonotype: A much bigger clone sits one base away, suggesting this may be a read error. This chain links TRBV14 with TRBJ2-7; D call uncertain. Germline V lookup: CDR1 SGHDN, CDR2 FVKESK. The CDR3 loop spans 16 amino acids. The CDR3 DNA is TGTGCCAGCAGCCTGCTGGATAAGAAAATAGCCTACGAGCAGAACTTC. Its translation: CASSLLDKKIAYEQNF.

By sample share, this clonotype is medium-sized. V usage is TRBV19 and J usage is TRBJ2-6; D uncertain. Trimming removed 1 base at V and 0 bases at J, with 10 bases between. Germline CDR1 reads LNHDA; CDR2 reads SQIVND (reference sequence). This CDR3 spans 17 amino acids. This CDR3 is CASSIAADLSGANVLTF. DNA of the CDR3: TGTGCCAGTAGTATAGCCGCGGACCTCTCTGGGGCCAACGTCCTGACTTTC. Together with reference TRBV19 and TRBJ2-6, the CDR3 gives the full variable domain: DGGITQSPKYLFRKEGQNVTLSCEQNLNHDAMYWYRQDPGQGLRLIYYSQIVNDFQKGDIAEGYSVSREKKESFPLTVTSAQKNPTAFYLCASSIAADLSGANVLTFGAGSRLTVL.

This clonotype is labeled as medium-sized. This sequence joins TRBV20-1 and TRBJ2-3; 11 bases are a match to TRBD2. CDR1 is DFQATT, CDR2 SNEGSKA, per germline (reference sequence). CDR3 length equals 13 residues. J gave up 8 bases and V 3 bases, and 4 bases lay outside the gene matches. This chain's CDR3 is CSASTSGGGTQYF. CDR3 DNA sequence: TGCAGTGCTAGTACTAGCGGGGGCGGTACGCAGTATTTT.